This T cell receptor (beta chain) was found in a study of blood T cell repertoires in COVID-19. Generated by immunoSEQ multiplex PCR, the TCRdb table keeps only in-frame clones and is missing some. The table lists some 150,000 clones, around nine tenths of them singletons. The CDR3 contains 19 residues. J gave up 3 bases and V 6 bases, and 17 bases lay outside the gene matches. Germline CDR1 is SNHLY and CDR2 is FYNNEI. This sequence was found in a woman between 50 and 59 years old with active or convalescent COVID-19. The sample comprised peripheral blood. The genes are TRBV2 and TRBJ2-7, with TRBD2 matching over 13 bases. CDR3 amino acids: CASRDRPGLAGTILYEQYF. In nucleotides, the CDR3 is TGTGCCAGCAGGGATCGTCCGGGACTAGCGGGAACTATTCTCTACGAGCAGTACTTC.